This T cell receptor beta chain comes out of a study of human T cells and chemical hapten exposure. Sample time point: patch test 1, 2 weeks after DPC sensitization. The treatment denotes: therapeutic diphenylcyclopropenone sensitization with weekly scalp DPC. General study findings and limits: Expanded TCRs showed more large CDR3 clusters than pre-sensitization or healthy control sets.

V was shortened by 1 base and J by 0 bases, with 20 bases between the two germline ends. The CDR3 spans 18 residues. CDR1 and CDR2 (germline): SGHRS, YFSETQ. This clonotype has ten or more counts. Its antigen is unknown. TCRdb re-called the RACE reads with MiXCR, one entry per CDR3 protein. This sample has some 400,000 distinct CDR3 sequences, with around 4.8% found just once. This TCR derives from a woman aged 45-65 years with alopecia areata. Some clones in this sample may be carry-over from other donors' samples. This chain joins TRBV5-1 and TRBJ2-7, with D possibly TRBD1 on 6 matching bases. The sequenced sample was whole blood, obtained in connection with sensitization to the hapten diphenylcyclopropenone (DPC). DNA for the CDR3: TGCGCCAGCAGCTTGAGAAGCCAGACCTCCAGGGGCTCCTACGAGCAGTACTTC. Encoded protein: CASSLRSQTSRGSYEQYF.